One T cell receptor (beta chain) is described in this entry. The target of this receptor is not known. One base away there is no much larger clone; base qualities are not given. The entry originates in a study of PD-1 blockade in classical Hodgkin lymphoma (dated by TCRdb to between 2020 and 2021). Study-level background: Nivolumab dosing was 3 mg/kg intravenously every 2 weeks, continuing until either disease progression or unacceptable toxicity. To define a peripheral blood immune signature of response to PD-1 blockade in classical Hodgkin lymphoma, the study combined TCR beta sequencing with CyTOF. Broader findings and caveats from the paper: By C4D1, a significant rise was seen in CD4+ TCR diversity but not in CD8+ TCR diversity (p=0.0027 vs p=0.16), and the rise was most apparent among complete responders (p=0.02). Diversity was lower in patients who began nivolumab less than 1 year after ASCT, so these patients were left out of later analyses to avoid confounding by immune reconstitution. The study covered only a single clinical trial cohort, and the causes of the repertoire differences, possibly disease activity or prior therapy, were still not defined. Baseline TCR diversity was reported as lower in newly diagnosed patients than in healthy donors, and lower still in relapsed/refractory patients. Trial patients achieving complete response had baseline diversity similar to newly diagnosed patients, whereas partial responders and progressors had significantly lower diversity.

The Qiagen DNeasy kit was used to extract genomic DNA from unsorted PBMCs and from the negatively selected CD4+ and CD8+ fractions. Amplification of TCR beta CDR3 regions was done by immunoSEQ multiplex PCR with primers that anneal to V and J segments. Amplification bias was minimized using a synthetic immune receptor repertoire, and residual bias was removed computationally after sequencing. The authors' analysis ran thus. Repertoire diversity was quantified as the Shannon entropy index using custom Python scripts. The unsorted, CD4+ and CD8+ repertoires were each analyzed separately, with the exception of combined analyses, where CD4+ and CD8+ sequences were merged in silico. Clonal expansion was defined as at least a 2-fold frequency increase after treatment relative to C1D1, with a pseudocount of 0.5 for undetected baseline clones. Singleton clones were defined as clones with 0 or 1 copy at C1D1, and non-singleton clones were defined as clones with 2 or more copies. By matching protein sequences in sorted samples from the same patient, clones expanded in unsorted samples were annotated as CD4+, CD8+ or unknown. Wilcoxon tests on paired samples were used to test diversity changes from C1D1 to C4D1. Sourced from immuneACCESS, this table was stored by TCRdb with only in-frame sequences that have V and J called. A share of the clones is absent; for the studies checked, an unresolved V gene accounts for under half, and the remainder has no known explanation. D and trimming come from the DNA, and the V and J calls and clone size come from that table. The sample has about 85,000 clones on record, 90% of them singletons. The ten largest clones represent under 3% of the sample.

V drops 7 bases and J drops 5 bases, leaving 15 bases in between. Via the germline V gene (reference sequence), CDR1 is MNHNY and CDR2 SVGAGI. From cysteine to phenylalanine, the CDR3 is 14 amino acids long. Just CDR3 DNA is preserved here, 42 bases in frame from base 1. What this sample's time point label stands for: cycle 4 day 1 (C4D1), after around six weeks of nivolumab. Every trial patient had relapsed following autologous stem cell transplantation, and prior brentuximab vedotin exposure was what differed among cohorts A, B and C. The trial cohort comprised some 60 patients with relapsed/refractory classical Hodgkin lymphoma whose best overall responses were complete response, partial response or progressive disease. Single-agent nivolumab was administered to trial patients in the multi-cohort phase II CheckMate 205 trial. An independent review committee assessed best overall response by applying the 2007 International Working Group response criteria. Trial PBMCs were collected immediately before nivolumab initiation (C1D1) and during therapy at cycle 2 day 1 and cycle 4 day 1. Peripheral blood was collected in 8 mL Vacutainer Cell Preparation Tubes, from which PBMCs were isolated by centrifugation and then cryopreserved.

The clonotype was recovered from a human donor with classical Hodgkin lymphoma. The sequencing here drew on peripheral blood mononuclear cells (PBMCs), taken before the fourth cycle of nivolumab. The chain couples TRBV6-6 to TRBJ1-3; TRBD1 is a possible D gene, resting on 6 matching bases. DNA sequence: TGTGCCAGCACCCAACAATGGGGGCGAAACACCATATATTTT. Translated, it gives CASTQQWGRNTIYF.